These 24 T cell receptor beta chains share one sample of origin, sequenced in a study of control samples from healthy donors and cancer patients. Sequenced by immunoSEQ multiplex PCR; TCRdb stores in-frame clones only, minus some. The data contain 190,000 or so clones, roughly 93% of them singletons. Material: blood. These receptors were collected from a man in his late teens or twenties in good health.

The V and J genes are TRBV6-1 and TRBJ2-5; D not certain. With 1 base removed from V and 7 bases from J, the gap between germline ends came to 10 bases. The CDR3 totals 13 residues. Germline V gene lookup returns CDR1 MNHNS and CDR2 SASEGT. The CDR3 nucleotides are TGTGCCAGCAGTGAAGTGGTTAAGGCGACCCAGTACTTC. It specifies CASSEVVKATQYF.

The chain employs TRBV6-4 and TRBJ2-5; the D is unclear. The V end lost 6 bases, the J end lost 6 bases, and 2 bases lay between the germline ends. The CDR3 is made up of 9 amino acids. Germline V lookup: CDR1 MRHNA, CDR2 SNTAGT. The CDR3 region has the DNA TGTGCCAGCAGCAAGACCCAGTACTTC. The encoded protein is CASSKTQYF.

This clone was detected only once. This chain uses TRBV5-1 with TRBJ2-7, with D hard to call. The CDR3 sequence is 12 residues long. The ends were cut back, 5 bases at V and 3 bases at J, with 9 bases in the middle. The germline V gene encodes CDR1 SGHRS and CDR2 YFSETQ. DNA of the CDR3: TGCGCCAGCAGTAGGAGTTTCTACGAGCAGTACTTC. Encoded protein: CASSRSFYEQYF.

The J gene is TRBJ2-5, the V gene TRBV29-1; TRBD2 matches at 12 bases. The germline CDR1 and CDR2 sequences are SQVTM and ANQGSEA. Unmatched junction bases numbered 2, after V lost 4 bases and J lost 2 bases. The CDR3 totals 14 residues. CDR3 residues: CSVVTSGGQETQYF. The CDR3 region has the DNA TGCAGCGTTGTAACTAGCGGGGGGCAAGAGACCCAGTACTTC.

V is TRBV7-8 and J is TRBJ2-1, with D possibly TRBD1 on 6 matching bases. The V gene's germline CDR1 is SGHVS and CDR2 FQNEAQ. This CDR3 has 16 residues. V was trimmed by 1 base and J by 2 bases, leaving 12 bases between them. The CDR3 spells CASSLGRGPTYNEQFF. The CDR3 DNA reads TGTGCCAGCAGCTTAGGCAGGGGACCGACCTACAATGAGCAGTTCTTC. The complete variable domain, with remaining parts taken from reference TRBV7-8 and TRBJ2-1, reads GAGVSQSPRYKVAKRGQDVALRCDPISGHVSLFWYQQALGQGPEFLTYFQNEAQLDKSGLPSDRFFAERPEGSVSTLKIQRTQQEDSAVYLCASSLGRGPTYNEQFFGPGTRLTVL.

The chain couples TRBV5-1 to TRBJ1-4; weak D call: TRBD1 (6 bases). Germline V gene lookup returns CDR1 SGHRS and CDR2 YFSETQ. The CDR3 length is 15 residues. V lost 0 bases and J lost 8, with 14 bases in between. CDR3 residues: CASSLESGVEEKLFF. In DNA form, the CDR3 reads TGCGCCAGCAGCTTGGAGTCAGGGGTTGAGGAAAAACTGTTTTTT.

V and J are TRBV4-1 and TRBJ2-1; 10 positions agree with TRBD2. Looked up from germline, CDR1 is MGHRA and CDR2 is YSYEKL. Unmatched junction bases numbered 9, after V lost 3 bases and J lost 4 bases. The CDR3 loop spans 17 amino acids. The CDR3 sequence is CASSHSGGKSRYNEQFF. DNA of the CDR3: TGCGCCAGCAGCCATAGCGGGGGGAAATCTCGTTACAATGAGCAGTTCTTC.

The gene calls are TRBV7-8 and TRBJ2-3; D not resolved. Germline V CDR1 and CDR2: SGHVS, FQNEAQ. The V and J ends lost 4 bases and 3 bases respectively, with 5 bases between them. This CDR3 comprises 12 residues. CDR3 region: CASSSSTDTQYF. The CDR3 nucleotides are TGTGCCAGCAGCTCGTCAACAGATACGCAGTATTTT.

The genes are TRBV12-3 or TRBV12-4 and TRBJ1-3; D gene uncertain. The CDR3 has 12 amino acids. Trimming pared 6 bases from V and 5 bases from J, leaving 8 bases between. The CDR3 nucleotides are TGTGCCAGCAGCGCTCTTCGAAACACCATATATTTT. Amino acids: CASSALRNTIYF.

The rearrangement joins TRBV19 to TRBJ2-2; 10 positions match TRBD1. V shed 2 bases and J 10 bases; nucleotides not matched to a gene: 4. The CDR3 is made up of 14 amino acids. CDR1 and CDR2 from the germline V gene are LNHDA and SQIVND (reference sequence). In DNA form, the CDR3 reads TGTGCCAGTAGTATACCGGGACAGGGGAAGGAGCTGTTTTTT. This sequence encodes CASSIPGQGKELFF.

V usage is TRBV6-4 and J usage is TRBJ2-3, with D perhaps matching TRBD2 (6 bases). This CDR3 region has 13 residues. V lost 1 base to trimming and J lost 6 bases, with 8 bases between them. Germline values: CDR1 MRHNA, CDR2 SNTAGT. This CDR3 is CASSDYAGDTQYF. CDR3 in DNA: TGTGCCAGCAGTGACTACGCGGGGGATACGCAGTATTTT.

The V gene is TRBV19, the J gene TRBJ1-6, with D maybe TRBD1 (5 bases). This CDR3 region has 14 residues. V was pared by 7 bases and J by 7 bases, with 14 bases between. In germline, CDR1 is LNHDA, CDR2 SQIVND (reference sequence). CDR3 in DNA: TGTGCCAGTACCATCGGGGGTGGAAATTCACCCCTCCACTTT. As protein: CASTIGGGNSPLHF.

The chain's CDR3 is CASSLRGGEAFF. The CDR3, as DNA: TGTGCCAGCAGTTTACGAGGGGGCGAAGCTTTCTTT. This chain joins TRBV28 and TRBJ1-1; 7 positions agree with TRBD1. The CDR3 has 12 residues. CDR1 and CDR2 from the germline V gene are MDHEN and SYDVKM. V lost 2 bases and J lost 8; bases outside the gene matches: 2.

The chain couples TRBV5-1 to TRBJ2-5, with D perhaps given as TRBD1 or TRBD2 (5 bases each). CDR3 length equals 14 residues. CDR1 SGHRS and CDR2 YFSETQ come from the germline V gene. V was trimmed by 0 bases and J by 4 bases, leaving 10 bases between them. The CDR3 nucleotides are TGCGCCAGCAGCTTGGCCGGGGCGGGAGAGACCCAGTACTTC. Translating it yields CASSLAGAGETQYF.

Only one count was recorded for this clone. The V call is TRBV6-1, the J call TRBJ2-7; possibly TRBD2 for D (5 bases). Germline loops: CDR1 MNHNS, CDR2 SASEGT. The CDR3 loop spans 14 amino acids. With 2 bases removed from V and 4 bases from J, the gap between germline ends came to 12 bases. CDR3 nucleotide sequence: TGTGCCAGCAGTGAAATATCGGGCGGGTACGAGCAGTACTTC. Translating it yields CASSEISGGYEQYF.

This clone turned up a few times. This sequence joins TRBV2 and TRBJ2-1, with 9 bases identical to TRBD2. Germline trimming cut 6 bases from V and 7 bases from J; bases unmatched to any gene: 10. CDR1 is SNHLY and CDR2 is FYNNEI in the germline V gene. The CDR3 covers 15 residues. CDR3 nucleotides: TGTGCCAGCAGGCGAGGCGGGGGGGCCGAGAATGAGCAGTTCTTC. It translates to CASRRGGGAENEQFF. Combining the CDR3 with reference TRBV2 and TRBJ2-1 gives the whole variable domain EPEVTQTPSHQVTQMGQEVILRCVPISNHLYFYWYRQILGQKVEFLVSFYNNEISEKSEIFDDQFSVERPDGSNFTLKIRSTKLEDSAMYFCASRRGGGAENEQFFGPGTRLTVL.

V and J are TRBV30 and TRBJ2-6; 9 bases align to TRBD1. Germline CDR1 reads GTSNPN; CDR2 reads SVGIG (reference sequence). The CDR3 is made up of 19 amino acids. V shed 0 bases and J 0 bases; nucleotides not matched to a gene: 9. The CDR3 DNA sequence: TGTGCCTGGAGTGTTAAGTCCGGGACAGGGATCTCTGGGGCCAACGTCCTGACTTTC. Residues: CAWSVKSGTGISGANVLTF.

The V and J genes are TRBV19 and TRBJ2-1, with D tentatively TRBD2 (6 bases). The CDR3 length is 13 residues. Germline V gene lookup returns CDR1 LNHDA and CDR2 SQIVND (reference sequence). V lost 1 base, J lost 7 bases, and 8 bases lay in between. For the CDR3, the DNA is TGTGCCAGTAGTATAGCGGGGGAAAATGAGCAGTTCTTC. Translated: CASSIAGENEQFF.

V usage is TRBV25-1 and J usage is TRBJ2-7; D is unclear. The length of the CDR3 is 15 residues. V shed 8 bases and J shed 3 bases, with 20 bases lying between them. Germline V lookup: CDR1 MGHDK, CDR2 SYGVNS. CDR3 amino acids: CASVARNSVFYEQYF. In DNA, the CDR3 is TGTGCCAGCGTGGCACGGAATTCCGTGTTCTACGAGCAGTACTTC.

The count of this clone is one. The rearrangement joins TRBV28 to TRBJ1-1, with D unresolved. The CDR3 covers 14 residues. CDR1 and CDR2 from the germline V gene are MDHEN and SYDVKM. The V gene lost 4 bases and the J gene lost 0 bases, with 9 bases spanning the gap. CDR3 DNA: TGTGCCAGCAGTTCGGGGTATTTGAACACTGAAGCTTTCTTT. It encodes CASSSGYLNTEAFF.

The genes are TRBV6-5 and TRBJ1-5, with D maybe TRBD1 (5 bases). The CDR3 covers 13 residues. V was trimmed by 8 bases and J by 7 bases, leaving 15 bases between them. Germline CDR1 reads MNHEY; CDR2 reads SVGAGI. The CDR3 DNA sequence: TGTGCCAGCGCGAGGGGAGTAGGACAGCCCCAGCATTTT. It yields the protein CASARGVGQPQHF.

The chain's CDR3 is CASSSLPQETQYF. The CDR3 bases are TGCGCCAGCAGCTCCCTTCCGCAAGAGACCCAGTACTTC. The V and J genes are TRBV5-1 and TRBJ2-5; D remains unclear. The length of the CDR3 is 13 residues. Trimming shortened V by 3 bases and J by 2 bases, and 8 bases separated the two germline ends. In germline, CDR1 is SGHRS, CDR2 YFSETQ. Full variable domain (rest looked up from reference TRBV5-1 and TRBJ2-5): KAGVTQTPRYLIKTRGQQVTLSCSPISGHRSVSWYQQTPGQGLQFLFEYFSETQRNKGNFPGRFSGRQFSNSRSEMNVSTLELGDSALYLCASSSLPQETQYFGPGTRLLVL.

This clone was recorded only once. This chain connects TRBV5-1 to TRBJ2-7; 9 nucleotides line up with TRBD1. This CDR3 region has 14 residues. V was pared by 0 bases and J by 3 bases, with 1 base of the junction left unmatched. Looked up from germline, CDR1 is SGHRS and CDR2 is YFSETQ. The CDR3 DNA reads TGCGCCAGCAGCTTGGGGGACAGGGTCTACGAGCAGTACTTC. Translated, it gives CASSLGDRVYEQYF.

This clone was found once. The genes are TRBV10-2 and TRBJ2-7; D is unresolved. V was clipped by 6 bases and J by 0 bases, with 9 bases between them. There are 13 residues in the CDR3. Germline assignment: CDR1 WSHSY and CDR2 SAAADI. CDR3 in amino acids: CASRGPRSYEQYF. The CDR3 DNA is TGCGCCAGCAGAGGACCGCGCTCCTACGAGCAGTACTTC.